Listed below are T cell receptor beta chains from one sample, sequenced in a study of OX40 agonist ivuxolimab in advanced cancers. Sequenced by immunoSEQ multiplex PCR; TCRdb stores in-frame clones only, minus some. The table records some 30,000 clones, about 74% of them present only once. Sequences were derived from CD4+ or CD8+ T cells sorted from blood, sampled in a trial of the OX40 agonist ivuxolimab. The receptors originated from an adult with an advanced solid tumor such as melanoma, head and neck, liver or kidney cancer. Both conserved end residues are part of each CDR3. Each record gives: J gene, D gene, V gene, CDR3 protein. The D gene is left open where the match is weak.

J gene: TRBJ2-3; D gene: TRBD1; V gene: TRBV28; CDR3 protein: CASYRGGRVLTDTQYF
J gene: TRBJ1-5; D gene: -; V gene: TRBV21-1; CDR3 protein: CASSKAPHQPQHF
J gene: TRBJ2-2; D gene: -; V gene: TRBV6-5; CDR3 protein: CASSYSSGNTGELFF
J gene: TRBJ2-3; D gene: TRBD2; V gene: TRBV4-2; CDR3 protein: CASSPRLAEDTQYF
J gene: TRBJ2-2; D gene: -; V gene: TRBV13; CDR3 protein: CASSLKGNRELFF
J gene: TRBJ2-3; D gene: TRBD1; V gene: TRBV9; CDR3 protein: CASSAQGARTDTQYF
J gene: TRBJ2-1; D gene: -; V gene: TRBV28; CDR3 protein: CASSWPGDNEQFF
J gene: TRBJ1-2; D gene: -; V gene: TRBV11-2; CDR3 protein: CASSLGHPTNYGYTF
J gene: TRBJ1-3; D gene: TRBD1; V gene: TRBV4-1; CDR3 protein: CASSHLGTGGNTIYF
J gene: TRBJ2-3; D gene: -; V gene: TRBV6-1; CDR3 protein: CASSEPRGGVTNTQYF
J gene: TRBJ1-1; D gene: -; V gene: TRBV28; CDR3 protein: CASRLRAANTEAFF
J gene: TRBJ1-3; D gene: -; V gene: TRBV10-3; CDR3 protein: CAISDFGAGRRNTIYF
J gene: TRBJ2-7; D gene: -; V gene: TRBV4-1; CDR3 protein: CASSQEGEQYF
J gene: TRBJ2-2; D gene: TRBD1; V gene: TRBV29-1; CDR3 protein: CSVEAVGDSNTGELFF
J gene: TRBJ2-7; D gene: TRBD1; V gene: TRBV6-6; CDR3 protein: CASSPGQGISEQYF
J gene: TRBJ1-2; D gene: TRBD1; V gene: TRBV27; CDR3 protein: CASSLTGLYYGYTF
J gene: TRBJ2-3; D gene: -; V gene: TRBV5-3; CDR3 protein: CARSLVGIALTDTQYF
J gene: TRBJ1-5; D gene: TRBD1; V gene: TRBV19; CDR3 protein: CASRPGQGRSNQPQHF
J gene: TRBJ1-2; D gene: TRBD1; V gene: TRBV6-6; CDR3 protein: CASSPTGAWGYTF
J gene: TRBJ2-1; D gene: TRBD1; V gene: TRBV10-3; CDR3 protein: CAISESTGFRDEQFF
J gene: TRBJ2-3; D gene: -; V gene: TRBV27; CDR3 protein: CASRLWDGSTDTQYF
J gene: TRBJ1-1; D gene: -; V gene: TRBV7-9; CDR3 protein: CASSGQLNTEAFF
J gene: TRBJ1-1; D gene: -; V gene: TRBV7-2; CDR3 protein: CASSRPGLKAFF
J gene: TRBJ1-6; D gene: -; V gene: TRBV11-3; CDR3 protein: CASSLEDRRGRYNSPLHF
J gene: TRBJ1-6; D gene: TRBD1; V gene: TRBV9; CDR3 protein: CASSVGTGGRDSPLHF
J gene: TRBJ1-6; D gene: -; V gene: TRBV25-1; CDR3 protein: CASSASGAYNSPLHF
J gene: TRBJ1-3; D gene: -; V gene: TRBV19; CDR3 protein: CASSPASSGNTIYF
J gene: TRBJ2-1; D gene: -; V gene: TRBV9; CDR3 protein: CASSVGGTRYNEQFF
J gene: TRBJ1-1; D gene: -; V gene: TRBV6-5; CDR3 protein: CASSYQENTEAFF
J gene: TRBJ1-6; D gene: -; V gene: TRBV27; CDR3 protein: CASSLRGYNSPLHF
J gene: TRBJ1-1; D gene: -; V gene: TRBV29-1; CDR3 protein: CSVDGQLNTEAFF
J gene: TRBJ2-4; D gene: TRBD1; V gene: TRBV5-1; CDR3 protein: CASSSWTGGAGNIQYF
J gene: TRBJ1-5; D gene: -; V gene: TRBV7-9; CDR3 protein: CASSSGSSAQPQHF
J gene: TRBJ1-2; D gene: TRBD1; V gene: TRBV5-1; CDR3 protein: CASSEDRGYGYTF
J gene: TRBJ2-1; D gene: -; V gene: TRBV5-1; CDR3 protein: CASSLGGPSSYNEQFF
J gene: TRBJ1-1; D gene: -; V gene: TRBV27; CDR3 protein: CASSLSFQGWTEAFF
J gene: TRBJ2-3; D gene: -; V gene: TRBV4-2; CDR3 protein: CASSFQFKGDTQYF
J gene: TRBJ1-1; D gene: TRBD1; V gene: TRBV19; CDR3 protein: CASNPTGGTEAFF
J gene: TRBJ2-3; D gene: TRBD1; V gene: TRBV6-5; CDR3 protein: CASSYSGTVTDTQYF
J gene: TRBJ2-2; D gene: -; V gene: TRBV30; CDR3 protein: CAWRRDVHGELFF